This TCR beta chain was documented in a study of blood T cell repertoires in COVID-19. Study-level background: Acute-phase and convalescent COVID-19 samples originated in the United States, Italy and Spain. In each case, the material was cDNA or gDNA derived from T cells, B-cell-depleted T cells, or PBMCs.

Authors' methods: Estimation of nucleated cell counts relied on the amplification of reference gene primers. The data were produced by immunoSEQ multiplex PCR, yet TCRdb's version contains in-frame clones alone and is incomplete. The DNA gave D and trimming, while V, J and clone size come from that table. This sample carries about 97,000 clones, about 88% of them seen once, and the ten largest clones take less than 3.5%. CDR3 size: 11 residues. The germline CDR1 and CDR2 sequences are SGDLS and YYNGEE. Trimming took off 0 bases at V and 8 bases at J, with 3 bases between the two ends. This clonotype originated in a man aged 50-60 years with active or convalescent COVID-19. The genes are TRBV9 and TRBJ2-1; D ambiguous. Sequencing was carried out using peripheral blood. CDR3 nucleotide sequence: TGTGCCAGCAGCGTAGCTCATGAGCAGTTCTTC. This sequence encodes CASSVAHEQFF.